This T cell receptor beta chain was sequenced in a study of radiotherapy plus CTLA-4 blockade in lung cancer. TCRdb's table, derived via immunoSEQ multiplex PCR, lists solely in-frame clones and lacks some. The sample has tens of thousands of clones; approximately 84% are singletons. This CDR3 contains 15 residues. In germline, CDR1 is SEHNR, CDR2 FQNEAQ (reference sequence). V shed 3 bases and J shed 6 bases, with 16 bases lying between them. The rearrangement joins TRBV7-9 to TRBJ2-3; D perhaps matches TRBD2 (7 bases). The source material was peripheral blood, sampled from a patient treated with radiotherapy plus ipilimumab. This sequence originates from a human donor with non-small cell lung cancer whose response to radiotherapy plus ipilimumab could not be evaluated. CDR3 in DNA: TGTGCCAGCAGCTTTTGGGGGGGCATTTCGGATACGCAGTATTTT. Its protein is CASSFWGGISDTQYF.